One sample yielded the 2 T cell receptor beta chains listed below, sequenced in a study of blood T cell repertoires in COVID-19. The repertoire was sequenced with immunoSEQ multiplex PCR; TCRdb's copy has only in-frame clones and lacks some. The table has roughly 52,000 clones, about 86% seen once. Specimen: peripheral blood. These receptors all stem from a man in his fifties or sixties with acute or convalescent COVID-19.

The rearrangement links TRBV13 to TRBJ2-1; a weak D match, TRBD2 (6 bases). From germline, CDR1 is PRHDT and CDR2 FYEKMQ (reference sequence). Trimming removed 2 bases from V and 6 bases from J, with 14 bases in between. CDR3 size: 15 residues. The CDR3 sequence is CASSLRLAITNEQFF. DNA of the CDR3: TGTGCCAGCAGCTTACGTCTAGCGATCACCAATGAGCAGTTCTTC.

The chain links TRBV5-1 to TRBJ2-5, with 9 bases that match TRBD1. V was pared by 4 bases and J by 5 bases, with 9 bases of the junction left unmatched. The V gene's germline CDR1 is SGHRS and CDR2 YFSETQ. CDR3 length: 15 amino acids. The CDR3 DNA reads as TGCGCCAGCAGCCGGGCCGGGACAGGGTCCGAGACCCAGTACTTC. The encoded protein is CASSRAGTGSETQYF.